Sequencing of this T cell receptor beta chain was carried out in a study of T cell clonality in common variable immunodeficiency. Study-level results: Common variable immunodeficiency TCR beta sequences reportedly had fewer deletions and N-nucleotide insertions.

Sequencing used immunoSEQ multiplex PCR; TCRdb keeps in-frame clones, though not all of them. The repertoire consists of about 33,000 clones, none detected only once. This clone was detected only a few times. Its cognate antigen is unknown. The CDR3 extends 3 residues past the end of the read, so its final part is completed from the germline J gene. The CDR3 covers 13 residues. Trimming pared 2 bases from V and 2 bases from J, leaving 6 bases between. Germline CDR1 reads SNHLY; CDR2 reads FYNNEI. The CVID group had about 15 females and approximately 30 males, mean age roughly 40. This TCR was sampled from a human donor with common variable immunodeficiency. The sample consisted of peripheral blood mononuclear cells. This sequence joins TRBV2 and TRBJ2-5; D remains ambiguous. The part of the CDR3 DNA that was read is TGTGCCAGCAGTGAACTATTACAAGAGACC. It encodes CASSELLQET. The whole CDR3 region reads CASSELLQETQYF.